This TCR beta chain was identified during a study of T cells after yellow fever vaccination (dated by TCRdb to the late 2010s). Broadly, across the study: Libraries from fractions with low cell numbers were prepared with the SMART-Seq v4 Ultra Low Input RNA kit. Blood was collected at multiple timepoints before and after primary and secondary immunization, and bulk PBMC replicates and cell subsets were isolated. Bulk TCR alpha and beta repertoires were sequenced longitudinally to track T-cell clones before and after primary and booster YFV17D yellow fever vaccination. Two healthy male donors made up the cohort, one aged 18 to 29 years and the other aged 30 to 39 years. Results the study describes overall, beyond this receptor: Computational filtering was required because FACS-sorted repertoires could contain abundant contaminating clonotypes from the bulk population. Because only a couple of donors were included in the study, the extent to which the findings can be generalized is limited. A small fraction of clonotypes appeared in both the CD4 and CD8 compartments, likely as a result of convergent recombination. Compared with the primary T-cell response, the secondary T-cell response was weaker but faster, peaking on day 5 rather than day 15. Most clones expanded after primary vaccination were re-detected after the booster (96% of CD4 and about 88% of CD8), suggesting broad memory maintenance.

This clonotype was detected a few times. Its antigen target is currently unknown. No much larger clone is present one base from it, and per-base qualities are unavailable. This sample's treatment or condition label indicates: live attenuated yellow fever vaccine strain. At every blood-draw timepoint, two biological replicates of bulk PBMCs were collected. A standard Ficoll-Paque protocol was used to isolate PBMCs from peripheral blood. TriZol was used to extract RNA from bulk PBMCs, from CD4 and CD8 fractions, and from dextramer-positive and dextramer-negative fractions. The CDR3 measures 14 amino acids from cysteine to phenylalanine. Solely the CDR3 DNA is kept, with 42 bases framed from the first base. The germline V gene (reference sequence) specifies SGHNT as CDR1 and YYREEE as CDR2. Clipping removes 0 bases from V and 7 bases from J, with 6 as the unmatched junction base count. Instrument on record: Illumina NovaSeq 6000. Synthesis of TCR cDNA relied on 5'RACE template switching, a step that introduced a universal primer site along with unique molecular identifiers. cDNA synthesis was primed from both the TCR alpha and TCR beta constant segments. Library amplification used two PCR steps, and the second PCR step added sample barcodes and sequencing adapters. Libraries were sequenced on Illumina HiSeq 2500 (2x100 bp) or NovaSeq (2x150 bp). Under the source paper's analysis protocol: MIGEC handled demultiplexing of reads and collapsing into UMI consensus sequences, while MiXCR performed V(D)J alignment. Vaccine-responding clonotypes were defined with edgeR using replicate PBMC samples, requiring FDR below 0.01 and a log2 fold change above 5 up to day 15. Bulk clonotypes were assigned CD4 or CD8 identity according to which sequenced CD4 or CD8 repertoire held them at higher abundance. The public reads were reanalyzed by TCRdb: fastp trimming at Q25, MiXCR alignment, in-frame beta chains only. Each CDR3 protein gets just one entry, which takes the most common genes and DNA from the rows behind it. Here the V and J calls rest on TCRdb's processing, not on the authors' analysis. The table for this sample lists 310,000 or so distinct CDR3 sequences; around 3.6% of them were counted only once. The biggest ten clones account for around 24% of the sample.

This clonotype originated in a man aged 18 to 29 who received the YFV17D yellow fever vaccine. This specimen was PBMCs, taken on the day of the yellow fever booster vaccination. The receptor chain draws on TRBV5-4 and TRBJ1-2, and 7 bases in between align with TRBD1. The CDR3 protein sequence reads: CASSLEVAGGGYTF. The DNA sequence reads TGTGCCAGCAGCTTGGAAGTGGCAGGGGGTGGCTACACCTTC.